This note documents a single T cell receptor (beta chain) sequence. The antigen is unknown. Time point described: newly diagnosed GD, antithyroid drugs for less than 3 months. Scientists built the TCR library using RNA that was extracted from PBMCs. Through Arm-PCR of CDR3 regions and iRepertoire HTBI primers, TCR beta libraries were built. TCRdb ran MiXCR on the multiplex PCR reads and lists one entry per CDR3 protein. The sample contains approximately 560,000 distinct CDR3 sequences, more than 15% of which appear only once. The source of the sample is a study of regulatory T cells in long-lasting Graves disease. General study results and limits: Favoring TRBV28, TRBJ1-2 and TRBJ2-5 was a feature seen in persistent disease.

CDR1 and CDR2 (germline): SGHRS, YFSETQ. V dropped 1 base and J dropped 2; count of bases not matched to a gene: 7. This CDR3 is built from 17 residues. These data also featured in a second study, about T cells in Graves' hyperthyroidism and ophthalmopathy. That source reports: Patients with ophthalmopathy were separated from those with stable hyperthyroidism by a 13 V-J model.

The TCR comes from a man younger than 35 with Graves disease. Sequencing used peripheral blood mononuclear cells (PBMCs), obtained at new diagnosis, from a patient treated with antithyroid drugs. The chain links TRBV5-1 to TRBJ2-3; the match to TRBD2 covers 10 bases. CDR3 in amino acids: CASSLYRTSGTTDTQYF. In DNA form, the CDR3 reads TGCGCCAGCAGCTTGTACCGGACTAGCGGCACCACAGATACGCAGTATTTT.